These T cell receptor beta chains were read from a single sample in a study of immunodeficiency. The method was immunoSEQ multiplex PCR; TCRdb's version includes in-frame clones alone and lacks a portion of them. This table has a few thousand clones, roughly 89% appearing once. Material: CD4+ T cells from blood. Receptor source: a human donor in good health. CDR3s leave out the opening cysteine and the closing phenylalanine or tryptophan. Not all rows give a size; the values are once, few, many and, for expanded clones, a class.

abundance | v_gene | CDR3aa
once | TRBV6-6 | ASSYIGSSYEQY
- | TRBV7-3 | ASSQGATEAF
- | TRBV3-1/TRBV3-2 | ASSQVPGTGRNTQY
- | TRBV15 | ATSREGGVGKNYGYT
- | TRBV6-1 | ASSFQGASSYEQY
- | TRBV3-1/TRBV3-2 | ASSQDWFGGGAETQY
- | TRBV5-6 | ASSFDRVTGNTIY
- | TRBV7-9 | ASSSSPTRGLGTEAF
- | TRBV18 | ASSPDGGDEQY
- | TRBV5-4 | ASSSLTKQETQY
- | TRBV30 | AWSVQGGDTQY
- | TRBV6-5 | ASSYSFRSYEQY
- | TRBV6-2/TRBV6-3 | ASSSAGGGTYEQY
- | TRBV4-1 | ASSQERGWTVGYT
- | TRBV15 | ATSRTTGELF
- | TRBV7-9 | ASSLTQHRLTGELF
- | TRBV25-1 | ASSEVRGYT
- | TRBV28 | ASRASADTQY
- | TRBV18 | ASSPRSGGSDTQY
once | TRBV9 | ASSALTSGDTQY
- | TRBV2 | ASSEVVGRSDYGYT
once | TRBV5-8 | ASSQTNYGYT
- | TRBV19 | ATRRTGDYNEQF
- | TRBV19 | ASTLAGASGETQY
- | TRBV3-1/TRBV3-2 | ASSQAGQGAKNQPQH
- | TRBV28 | ASSPRASGRALAKNIQY
- | TRBV2 | ASSGGNTIY